The 24 T cell receptor beta chains given below trace back to one sample, sequenced in a study of T cell repertoires in cytomegalovirus infection. TCRdb passed the reads through MiXCR, listing each CDR3 protein once. Of nearly 550,000 distinct CDR3 sequences listed, approximately 17% are singletons. Material: CD8+ T cells from PBMCs. These receptor sequences come from a human donor in good health (CMV status not recorded). Some clones in this sample may be carry-over from other donors' samples.

In this sample, this clonotype turned up a few times. This chain joins TRBV5-1 and TRBJ2-1; 8 nucleotides match TRBD2. Looked up from germline, CDR1 is SGHRS and CDR2 is YFSETQ. V was pared by 4 bases and J by 1 base, with 7 bases of the junction left unmatched. The CDR3 runs to 16 residues. In nucleotides, the CDR3 is TGCGCCAGCAGCCCGGGGACTAGTCCGTCCTACAATGAGCAGTTCTTC. Encoded protein: CASSPGTSPSYNEQFF.

This chain links TRBV2 with TRBJ1-1; unclear D gene. Between the trimmed V and J ends, which lost 10 bases and 4 bases, there was a span of 10 bases. The CDR3 has 11 residues. Germline CDR1 and CDR2: SNHLY and FYNNEI. The CDR3 DNA follows: TGTGCCACCGATGGGCGCACTGAAGCTTTCTTT. It specifies CATDGRTEAFF.

V gene TRBV6-2 or TRBV6-3 combines with J gene TRBJ1-1; D gene uncertain. The CDR3 extends over 12 amino acids. Germline CDR1 and CDR2: MNHEY and SVGEGT. Trimming stripped 5 bases from V and 5 bases from J, with 9 bases between. CDR3 nucleotide sequence: TGTGCCAGCAGTAAGATGGGGACTGAAGCTTTCTTT. It translates to CASSKMGTEAFF.

This chain links TRBV5-1 with TRBJ2-7; D remains unclear. Deletions cut 5 bases from V and 3 bases from J, with 12 bases between. This CDR3 is built from 13 residues. Germline loops: CDR1 SGHRS, CDR2 YFSETQ. The chain's CDR3 is CASRDPTYYEQYF. CDR3 sequence (DNA): TGCGCCAGCAGGGACCCGACATACTACGAGCAGTACTTC. The whole variable domain, remainder taken from reference TRBV5-1 and TRBJ2-7, is KAGVTQTPRYLIKTRGQQVTLSCSPISGHRSVSWYQQTPGQGLQFLFEYFSETQRNKGNFPGRFSGRQFSNSRSEMNVSTLELGDSALYLCASRDPTYYEQYFGPGTRLTVT.

This clonotype was picked up a small number of times. The chain joins TRBV4-1 to TRBJ2-2, with TRBD2 matching over 7 bases. CDR1 is MGHRA, CDR2 YSYEKL, per germline. V was pared by 5 bases and J by 3 bases, with 3 bases of the junction left unmatched. This CDR3 region has 14 residues. The CDR3 bases are TGCGCCAGCAGCGGGGGGGTTGACACCGGGGAGCTGTTTTTT. Its translation: CASSGGVDTGELFF.

V is TRBV6-2 or TRBV6-3 and J is TRBJ2-7, with D tentatively TRBD2 (7 bases). V was trimmed by 6 bases and J by 1 base, leaving 16 bases between them. The CDR3 is 15 residues long. Germline CDR1 and CDR2: MNHEY and SVGEGT. CDR3 bases: TGTGCCAGCAGCGGTGCGGGGGCCAATTCCTACGAGCAGTACTTC. Protein sequence: CASSGAGANSYEQYF.

This clonotype was observed at least ten times. The chain couples TRBV28 to TRBJ2-7; possible D gene TRBD1, 5 bases. The CDR3 length is 13 residues. CDR1 is MDHEN and CDR2 is SYDVKM in the germline V gene. Trimming cost V 7 bases and J 2 bases, with 12 bases left between them. CDR3 coding DNA: TGTGCCAGCATTCCGACGGACACCTACGAGCAGTACTTC. Its translation is CASIPTDTYEQYF.

This clonotype showed up many times. The rearrangement joins TRBV7-2 to TRBJ2-1; 11 bases are shared with TRBD2. Germline CDR1 reads SGHTA; CDR2 reads FQGNSA. The trim removed 5 bases at V and 7 bases at J, leaving 13 bases unmatched. The CDR3 totals 17 residues. The CDR3 DNA sequence: TGTGCCAGCAGCGCCGCTCTCCTAGCGGGAGGTGTAAATGAGCAGTTCTTC. Protein product: CASSAALLAGGVNEQFF.

The genes are TRBV7-6 and TRBJ2-1; 11 nucleotides agree with TRBD2. CDR1 and CDR2 from the germline V gene are SGHVS and FNYEAQ. The CDR3 is made up of 15 amino acids. V dropped 1 base and J dropped 10; count of bases not matched to a gene: 6. For the CDR3, the DNA is TGTGCCAGCAGCTTAGTAGCGGGGGGGTTCAGAGAGCAGTTCTTC. It encodes CASSLVAGGFREQFF.

This clonotype was counted many times. This chain uses TRBV7-6 with TRBJ2-2, with D tentatively TRBD2 (6 bases). From germline, CDR1 is SGHVS and CDR2 FNYEAQ. V gave up 3 bases and J gave up 2 bases, with 13 bases separating them. The CDR3 is 16 residues long. For the CDR3, the DNA is TGTGCCAGCAGCTTCACTAGCCGTCCCAACACCGGGGAGCTGTTTTTT. Encoded protein: CASSFTSRPNTGELFF.

The table lists this clonotype with a few counts. The V call is TRBV12-3 or TRBV12-4, the J call TRBJ1-1; D unresolved. Trimming left V 4 bases short and J 10 bases short, with 10 bases between. The CDR3 length is 11 residues. CDR3 residues: CASSSSLSAFF. The CDR3 DNA is TGTGCCAGCAGTTCGAGCTTGTCAGCTTTCTTT.

This clonotype was recorded at least ten times. V is TRBV28 and J is TRBJ2-3, with TRBD1 matching over 10 bases. This CDR3 comprises 15 residues. The ends lost 6 bases at V and 3 bases at J; junction bases unmatched: 6. CDR1 and CDR2 from the germline V gene are MDHEN and SYDVKM. The CDR3 bases are TGTGCCAGCAGCCGAGACAGGGGGCTGACAGATACGCAGTATTTT. It encodes CASSRDRGLTDTQYF.

The chain links TRBV10-3 to TRBJ1-2; D is unresolved. The germline V gene has CDR1 ENHRY and CDR2 SYGVKD. Trimming stripped 0 bases from V and 7 bases from J, with 15 bases between. The CDR3 covers 15 residues. CDR3 sequence (DNA): TGTGCCATCAGTGAGTCTCGGGCGGCGGCGGGTGGCTACACCTTC. Translation: CAISESRAAAGGYTF.

This clonotype was detected ten times or more. The CDR3 DNA is TGTGCCAGCAGCTTATCACTAGCGGGAGAAAATGAGCAGTTCTTC. Amino acids: CASSLSLAGENEQFF. The genes are TRBV7-6 and TRBJ2-1, with 11 bases that match TRBD2. The germline V gene has CDR1 SGHVS and CDR2 FNYEAQ. This CDR3 is built from 15 residues. Losses at the gene ends were 2 bases for V and 7 bases for J; bases not matched to a gene: 4. The complete variable domain, with remaining parts taken from reference TRBV7-6 and TRBJ2-1, reads GAGVSQSPRYKVTKRGQDVALRCDPISGHVSLYWYRQALGQGPEFLTYFNYEAQQDKSGLPNDRFSAERPEGSISTLTIQRTEQRDSAMYRCASSLSLAGENEQFFGPGTRLTVL.

The V and J genes are TRBV13 and TRBJ2-1; 9 bases map to TRBD2. The CDR3 is 17 amino acids. Per the germline V gene, CDR1 is PRHDT and CDR2 is FYEKMQ (reference sequence). J was trimmed by 4 bases and V by 1 base; bases with no gene match: 8. The CDR3 sequence is CASSLEGGTSSYNEQFF. In DNA form, the CDR3 reads TGTGCCAGCAGCTTAGAGGGGGGGACTAGCAGTTACAATGAGCAGTTCTTC.

This clonotype was observed at least ten times. The V and J genes are TRBV7-8 and TRBJ1-1; D is undetermined. Trimming stripped 1 base from V and 0 bases from J, with 12 bases between. The CDR3 runs 16 residues. Germline assignment: CDR1 SGHVS and CDR2 FQNEAQ. CDR3 DNA sequence: TGTGCCAGCAGCTTAGAAGTGACAACTATGAACACTGAAGCTTTCTTT. Translating it yields CASSLEVTTMNTEAFF.

V gene TRBV5-1 combines with J gene TRBJ2-3, with a weak D call TRBD2 (6 bases). The CDR3 loop spans 16 amino acids. V lost 1 base to trimming and J lost 2 bases, with 14 bases between them. Germline CDR1 SGHRS, CDR2 YFSETQ. The CDR3 DNA sequence: TGCGCCAGCAGCTTGAGGGGCAGGACTAACACAGATACGCAGTATTTT. This encodes CASSLRGRTNTDTQYF.

This clonotype was observed at least ten times. V is TRBV7-9 and J is TRBJ2-7; unclear D gene. The ends were cut back, 1 base at V and 2 bases at J, with 3 bases in the middle. The CDR3 has 12 amino acids. In germline, CDR1 is SEHNR, CDR2 FQNEAQ (reference sequence). For the CDR3, the DNA is TGTGCCAGCAGCTTAGATACCTACGAGCAGTACTTC. It yields the protein CASSLDTYEQYF.

This clonotype was counted many times. The chain links TRBV28 to TRBJ2-5; 8 bases agree with TRBD2. Germline CDR1 MDHEN, CDR2 SYDVKM. V was clipped by 5 bases and J by 5 bases; unmatched bases: 7. This CDR3 spans 14 amino acids. The CDR3 is CASSLPGGIETQYF. CDR3 sequence (DNA): TGTGCCAGCAGTCTACCGGGGGGGATCGAGACCCAGTACTTC.

J is TRBJ1-1 and V is TRBV2; 7 bases fit TRBD1. The CDR3 has 13 residues. V lost 5 bases, J lost 7 bases, and 7 bases stayed unmatched. CDR1 and CDR2 from the germline V gene are SNHLY and FYNNEI. The CDR3 loop reads CASSPTGFIEAFF. CDR3 nucleotide sequence: TGTGCCAGCAGTCCGACAGGGTTTATTGAAGCTTTCTTT.

This clonotype was seen only a few times. The gene calls are TRBV5-4 and TRBJ2-1; TRBD2 matches 13 bases. The ends lost 3 bases at V and 4 bases at J; junction bases unmatched: 10. The CDR3 sequence is 18 residues long. In germline, CDR1 is SGHNT, CDR2 YYREEE (reference sequence). The CDR3 protein is CASSSWTSGGLFYNEQFF. CDR3 sequence (DNA): TGTGCCAGCAGCTCTTGGACTAGCGGGGGCCTTTTTTACAATGAGCAGTTCTTC.

The CDR3 DNA reads TGCAGTGCTAGGGGCCGGGACAGCCAAGAGACCCAGTACTTC. It yields the protein CSARGRDSQETQYF. The V gene is TRBV20-1, the J gene TRBJ2-5, with 7 bases matching TRBD1. The length of the CDR3 is 14 residues. The trim removed 3 bases at V and 1 base at J, leaving 5 bases unmatched. The germline gives CDR1 DFQATT, CDR2 SNEGSKA (reference sequence).

This clonotype was seen a few times. The chain recombines TRBV4-1 with TRBJ2-3; the D is unclear. Germline loops: CDR1 MGHRA, CDR2 YSYEKL. The CDR3 is 16 residues long. V lost 6 bases and J lost 0, with 16 bases in between. CDR3 in amino acids: CASSNLQLSSTDTQYF. In DNA form, the CDR3 reads TGCGCCAGCAGTAACCTCCAGCTGTCTAGCACAGATACGCAGTATTTT.

About this clonotype: Because the CDR3 is missing its conserved closing phenylalanine or tryptophan, this is likely a read error. The chain employs TRBV18 and TRBJ2-7; 7 bases line up with TRBD1. This CDR3 comprises 14 residues. The V segment lost 2 bases and the J segment 2 bases; nucleotides outside the gene matches: 3. CDR1 KGHSH and CDR2 LQKENI come from the germline V gene. CDR3 region: CASSPNRGPYEQYL. The CDR3 DNA follows: TGTGCCAGCTCACCAAACAGGGGCCCCTACGAGCAGTACTTA.